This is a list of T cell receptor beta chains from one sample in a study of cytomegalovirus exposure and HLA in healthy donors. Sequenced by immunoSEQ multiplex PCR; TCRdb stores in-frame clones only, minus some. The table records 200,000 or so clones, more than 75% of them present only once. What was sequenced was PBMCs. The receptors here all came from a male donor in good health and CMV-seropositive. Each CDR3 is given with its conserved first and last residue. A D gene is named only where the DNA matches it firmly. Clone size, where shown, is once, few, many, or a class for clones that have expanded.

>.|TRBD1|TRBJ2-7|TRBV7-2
CASSAQGDEQYF
TGTGCCAGCAGCGCCCAGGGGGACGAGCAGTACTTC
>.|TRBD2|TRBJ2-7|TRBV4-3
CASSREGFSYEQYF
TGCGCCAGCAGCCGGGAGGGGTTCTCCTACGAGCAGTACTTC
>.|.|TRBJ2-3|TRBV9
CASSPRLDTQYF
TGTGCCAGCAGCCCCCGGTTGGATACGCAGTATTTT
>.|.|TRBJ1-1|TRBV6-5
CASSYRQSGASEAFF
TGTGCCAGCAGTTACAGGCAATCAGGGGCCAGTGAAGCTTTCTTT
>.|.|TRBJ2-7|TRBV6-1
CASRQLGREIWEQYF
TGTGCCAGCAGACAACTCGGACGGGAGATATGGGAGCAGTACTTC
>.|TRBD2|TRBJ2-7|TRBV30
CAWSVGGTNSYEQYF
TGTGCCTGGAGTGTAGGAGGGACTAACTCCTACGAGCAGTACTTC
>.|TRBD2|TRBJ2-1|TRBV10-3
CAIGRDYNNEQFF
TGTGCCATTGGCCGGGACTATAACAATGAGCAGTTCTTC
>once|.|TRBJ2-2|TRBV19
CASTTTWIAGAGGELFF
TGTGCCAGCACGACTACTTGGATCGCGGGGGCCGGCGGGGAGCTGTTTTTT
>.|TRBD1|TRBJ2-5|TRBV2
CASTGGGETQYF
TGTGCCAGTACAGGGGGCGGGGAGACCCAGTACTTC
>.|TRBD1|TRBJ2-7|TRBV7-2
CASGRGPPRDEQYF
TGTGCCAGCGGCAGGGGGCCCCCGAGGGACGAGCAGTACTTC
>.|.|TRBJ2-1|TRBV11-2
CASSLERQGMGEQFF
TGTGCCAGCAGCTTAGAGAGGCAGGGAATGGGGGAGCAGTTCTTC
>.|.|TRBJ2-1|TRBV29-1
CSGGPRTEQFF
TGCAGCGGGGGGCCTAGGACTGAGCAGTTCTTC
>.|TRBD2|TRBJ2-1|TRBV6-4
CASRESGRGYNEQFF
TGTGCCAGCAGAGAGAGCGGGAGGGGATACAATGAGCAGTTCTTC
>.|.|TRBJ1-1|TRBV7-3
CASSFQGDTEAFF
TGTGCCAGCAGCTTTCAGGGTGACACTGAAGCTTTCTTT
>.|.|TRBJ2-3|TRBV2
CASITGTSTHTDTQYF
TGTGCCAGCATCACCGGGACATCGACCCACACAGATACGCAGTATTTT
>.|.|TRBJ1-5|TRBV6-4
CASSAVGGPGQPQHF
TGTGCCAGCAGTGCCGTCGGGGGGCCAGGCCAGCCCCAGCATTTT
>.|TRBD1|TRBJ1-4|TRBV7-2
CASSLGLTGQGWEKLFF
TGTGCCAGCAGCTTAGGCCTTACCGGACAGGGCTGGGAAAAACTGTTTTTT
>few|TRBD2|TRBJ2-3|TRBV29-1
CSVRAGGVSTDTQYF
TGCAGCGTCCGAGCGGGAGGGGTTAGCACAGATACGCAGTATTTT
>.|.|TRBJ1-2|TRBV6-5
CASSYRDTYGYTF
TGTGCCAGCAGTTACCGCGACACTTATGGCTACACCTTC
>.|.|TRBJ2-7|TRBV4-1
CASSQDTTGPGDEQYF
TGCGCCAGCAGCCAAGATACTACAGGCCCGGGGGACGAGCAGTACTTC
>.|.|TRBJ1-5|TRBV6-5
CASSSDKSNQPQHF
TGTGCCAGCAGTTCTGACAAAAGCAATCAGCCCCAGCATTTT
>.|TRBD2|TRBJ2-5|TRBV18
CASSRNGGAQETQYF
TGTGCCAGCTCACGGAACGGGGGGGCACAAGAGACCCAGTACTTC
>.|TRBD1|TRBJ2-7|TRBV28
CASIPGTGMYEQYF
TGTGCCAGCATCCCCGGGACAGGGATGTACGAGCAGTACTTC
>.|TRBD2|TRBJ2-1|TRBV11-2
CASSSITGTSGRAQFF
TGTGCCAGCAGCTCGATCACCGGGACTAGCGGGAGGGCCCAGTTCTTC
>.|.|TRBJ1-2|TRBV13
CASSLARQTGYTF
TGTGCCAGCAGCCTAGCCAGGCAAACGGGCTACACCTTC
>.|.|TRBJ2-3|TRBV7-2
CASSLGWGGREDTQYF
TGTGCCAGCAGCTTAGGGTGGGGGGGCCGGGAAGATACGCAGTATTTT
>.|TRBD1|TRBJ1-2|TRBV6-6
CASIRGQGSYGYTF
TGTGCCAGCATCCGAGGACAGGGCAGCTATGGCTACACCTTC
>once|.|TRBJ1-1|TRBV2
CASSNRAANTEAFF
TGTGCCAGCAGTAATAGAGCCGCGAACACTGAAGCTTTCTTT
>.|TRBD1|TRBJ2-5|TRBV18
CASSQDRAETQYF
TGTGCCAGCTCACAGGACAGGGCCGAGACCCAGTACTTC
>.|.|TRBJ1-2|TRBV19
CASSIGAGKYGRSYTF
TGTGCCAGTAGTATAGGGGCAGGGAAGTACGGGAGGAGCTACACCTTC
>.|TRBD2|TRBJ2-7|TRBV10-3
CAISLTSGASYEQYF
TGTGCCATCAGTCTGACTAGCGGGGCCTCCTACGAGCAGTACTTC
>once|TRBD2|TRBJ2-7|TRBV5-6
CASSPVAGTYEQYF
TGTGCCAGCAGCCCCGTAGCGGGCACCTACGAGCAGTACTTC
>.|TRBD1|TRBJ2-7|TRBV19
CASSRDRSYEQYF
TGTGCCAGTAGTAGGGACAGGTCCTACGAGCAGTACTTC
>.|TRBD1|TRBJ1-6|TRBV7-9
CASSFTLGGTGRSPLHF
TGTGCCAGCAGCTTTACTCTAGGAGGGACAGGGAGGTCACCCCTCCACTTT
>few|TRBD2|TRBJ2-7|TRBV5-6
CASSPPGLAGISEQYF
TGTGCCAGCAGCCCTCCGGGACTAGCGGGAATCTCCGAGCAGTACTTC
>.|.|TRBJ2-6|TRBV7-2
CASSGLTMAGANVLTF
TGTGCCAGCAGCGGCCTAACTATGGCTGGGGCCAACGTCCTGACTTTC
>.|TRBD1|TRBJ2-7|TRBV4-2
CASSPGGDSYEQYF
TGTGCCAGCAGCCCAGGGGGAGATTCCTACGAGCAGTACTTC
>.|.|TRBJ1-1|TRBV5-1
CASSYVTTGNTEAFF
TGCGCCAGCAGCTATGTTACTACAGGGAACACTGAAGCTTTCTTT
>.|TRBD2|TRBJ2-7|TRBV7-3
CASERRRSGLAVYEQYF
TGTGCCAGCGAACGCCGTCGTTCGGGACTAGCGGTGTACGAGCAGTACTTC
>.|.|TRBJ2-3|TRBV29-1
CSVEQGRTDTQYF
TGCAGCGTTGAACAGGGAAGGACAGATACGCAGTATTTT
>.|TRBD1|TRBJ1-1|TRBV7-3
CASSPTGGIGTEAFF
TGTGCCAGCAGCCCAACAGGGGGCATAGGCACTGAAGCCTTCTTT
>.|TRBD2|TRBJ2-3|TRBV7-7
CASSQGASGGATDTQYF
TGTGCCAGCAGCCAAGGGGCTAGCGGGGGGGCCACAGATACGCAGTATTTT
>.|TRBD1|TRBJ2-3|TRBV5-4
CASANRGRTDTQYF
TGTGCCAGCGCGAACAGGGGGCGCACAGATACGCAGTATTTT
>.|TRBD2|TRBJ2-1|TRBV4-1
CASSPRLAGGNEQFF
TGCGCCAGCAGCCCTCGACTAGCGGGAGGGAATGAGCAGTTCTTC
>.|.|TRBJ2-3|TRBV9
CASSAFLARGTDTQYF
TGTGCCAGCAGCGCCTTCCTAGCGAGGGGCACAGATACGCAGTATTTT
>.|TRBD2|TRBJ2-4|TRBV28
CASGGGVKNIQYF
TGTGCCAGCGGTGGGGGGGTCAAAAACATTCAGTACTTC
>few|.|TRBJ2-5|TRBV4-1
CASSQGTSQETQYF
TGCGCCAGCAGCCAAGGGACATCCCAAGAGACCCAGTACTTC
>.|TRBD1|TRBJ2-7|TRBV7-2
CASSPEPGQGHYEQYF
TGTGCCAGCAGCCCCGAACCGGGACAGGGGCACTACGAGCAGTACTTC